This entry lists 8 T cell receptor beta chains sequenced from one sample in a study of T cell responses to AZD1222 COVID-19 vaccine (dated by TCRdb to 2020 to 2022). Library method: the immunoSEQ multiplex PCR assay. Imported from immuneACCESS, the table was reduced by TCRdb to in-frame sequences with V and J called. These copies leave out some clones; in studies compared against another copy, an unresolved V gene accounts for under half, and the cause of the remainder is not known. Recorded for this sample are fewer than 120,000 clones; about 87% of them occurred a single time. About 1.6% of the sample goes to the ten largest clones. In the paper's terms, the time point label means: baseline before first vaccination. The specimen was peripheral blood, collected on day 0 of AZD1222 vaccination. The receptors stem from an adult in good health.

The V call is TRBV3-1 (or the pseudogene TRBV3-2), the J call TRBJ2-4; TRBD2 might be the D (6 bases). The V end lost 3 bases, the J end lost 9 bases, and 9 bases lay between the germline ends. Germline V CDR1 and CDR2: LGHDT, YNNKEL (reference sequence). CDR3 length equals 12 residues. CDR3 protein: CASSQKGGIQYF. CDR3 bases: TGTGCCAGCAGCCAGAAGGGAGGCATTCAGTACTTC.

The rearrangement joins TRBV6-1 to TRBJ2-7; D remains ambiguous. Per germline, CDR1 MNHNS and CDR2 SASEGT. The length of the CDR3 is 11 residues. Trimming removed 3 bases from V and 0 bases from J, with 0 bases in between. The CDR3 nucleotides are TGTGCCAGCAGTGACTCCTACGAGCAGTACTTC. Protein sequence: CASSDSYEQYF.

The rearrangement uses TRBV3-1 (or the pseudogene TRBV3-2) and TRBJ1-4; D possibly corresponds to TRBD1 (5 bases). Germline V gene data show CDR1 as LGHDT and CDR2 as YNNKEL (reference sequence). This CDR3 has 15 amino acids. Trimming took 4 bases from V and 6 from J, leaving 15 bases between them. For the CDR3, the DNA is TGTGCCAGCAGCCGGTTGGGGCTAGCGGATGAAAAACTGTTTTTT. Encoded protein: CASSRLGLADEKLFF.

The gene calls are TRBV3-1 (or the pseudogene TRBV3-2) and TRBJ2-1; 9 bases agree with TRBD1. Germline lookup yields CDR1 LGHDT and CDR2 YNNKEL (reference sequence). The CDR3 contains 17 residues. The V gene end was trimmed by 1 base and the J gene end by 6 bases; junction bases not matched to a gene: 10. In nucleotides, the CDR3 is TGTGCCAGCAGCCAAGGGCCGGGACAGGGTCTTTTCAATGAGCAGTTCTTC. Amino acids: CASSQGPGQGLFNEQFF.

This clone was seen more than once but under ten times. The rearrangement joins TRBV10-3 to TRBJ1-2; D unclear. The germline V gene has CDR1 ENHRY and CDR2 SYGVKD. This CDR3 contains 18 residues. Deletions cut 7 bases from V and 6 bases from J, with 30 bases between. This chain's CDR3 is CAIMTSPGEASLGNGYTF. CDR3 sequence (DNA): TGTGCCATCATGACCTCACCCGGGGAGGCCTCTCTCGGGAATGGCTACACCTTC.

This sequence joins TRBV18 and TRBJ1-1; D is unresolved. The germline V and J ends were trimmed by 3 bases and 1 base, with 9 bases remaining between them. From germline, CDR1 is KGHSH and CDR2 LQKENI. The length of the CDR3 is 14 residues. This CDR3 is CASSPAQKNTEAFF. In nucleotides, the CDR3 is TGTGCCAGCTCACCGGCGCAGAAGAACACTGAAGCTTTCTTT.

The J gene is TRBJ2-3, the V gene TRBV6-6; 7 bases fit TRBD2. The CDR3 runs 14 residues. Germline trimming cut 2 bases from V and 6 bases from J; bases unmatched to any gene: 5. Germline CDR1 reads MNHNY; CDR2 reads SVGAGI (reference sequence). CDR3 coding DNA: TGTGCCAGCAGTTACGACGGGAGGCCTGATACGCAGTATTTT. Translation gives CASSYDGRPDTQYF.

The rearrangement uses TRBV6-2 or TRBV6-3 and TRBJ2-1; 11 bases line up with TRBD2. V shed 4 bases and J 7 bases; nucleotides not matched to a gene: 6. Germline V CDR1 and CDR2: MNHEY, SVGEGT. This CDR3 has 15 residues. The CDR3 nucleotides read TGTGCCAGCAGTTCCTCCCGGACTAGCGGGAATGAGCAGTTCTTC. Its translation is CASSSSRTSGNEQFF.